A selection of T cell receptor beta chains follows, all from one sample in a study of CD8+ T cells in alopecia areata. Sequencing used immunoSEQ multiplex PCR; TCRdb keeps in-frame clones, though not all of them. The data show 90,000 to 150,000 clones, about 50% seen once. The input for sequencing was CD4+ T cells sorted from blood, taken at week 4, from a patient treated with tofacitinib. The receptor set was obtained from a human donor with alopecia areata. The CDR3 runs from the conserved cysteine through the conserved F or W. D genes are given only for firm matches. Not every row has a clone size; where given, it reads once, few, many or a size class.

TRBV25-1	TRBD1	TRBJ2-4	-	CASSDPGTGGKNIQYF	TGTGCCAGCAGTGATCCGGGGACAGGGGGCAAAAACATTCAGTACTTC
TRBV7-2	-	TRBJ2-1	once	CASSSRGNNEQFF	TGTGCCAGCAGCTCCAGGGGAAACAATGAGCAGTTCTTC
TRBV14	TRBD1	TRBJ1-1	-	CASSQDRGLRFTEAFF	TGTGCCAGCAGCCAAGACAGGGGGCTGCGGTTCACTGAAGCTTTCTTT
TRBV2	TRBD1	TRBJ1-2	-	CASISDRRHGYTF	TGTGCCAGCATTTCGGACAGGCGCCATGGCTACACCTTC
TRBV29-1	-	TRBJ2-1	few	CSVQTSSPYNEQFF	TGCAGCGTACAAACTAGTAGCCCCTACAATGAGCAGTTCTTC
TRBV29-1	-	TRBJ2-1	-	CSVVGYSAPNEQFF	TGCAGCGTTGTTGGGTATTCGGCCCCCAATGAGCAGTTCTTC
TRBV2	-	TRBJ2-4	-	CASSETPFGIQYF	TGTGCCAGCAGTGAAACCCCCTTCGGCATTCAGTACTTC
TRBV10-3	-	TRBJ1-1	few	CAISRNEDTEAFF	TGTGCCATCAGTAGAAACGAGGACACTGAAGCTTTCTTT
TRBV29-1	TRBD1	TRBJ1-1	-	CSAVGQGARMNTEAFF	TGCAGCGCCGTGGGACAGGGGGCTCGCATGAACACTGAAGCTTTCTTT
TRBV29-1	-	TRBJ2-1	few	CSVARALSYNEQFF	TGCAGCGTCGCCCGGGCCCTCTCCTACAATGAGCAGTTCTTC
TRBV7-9	-	TRBJ1-1	many	CASSLGLPSTEAFF	TGTGCCAGCAGCTTAGGACTGCCGTCCACTGAAGCTTTCTTT
TRBV5-1	TRBD1	TRBJ1-1	-	CASMRTGSEAFF	TGCGCCAGCATGAGGACAGGGAGTGAAGCTTTCTTT
TRBV29-1	TRBD1	TRBJ1-1	-	CSVGTPGGTGGMNTEAFF	TGCAGCGTTGGGACCCCAGGCGGGACAGGGGGCATGAACACTGAAGCTTTCTTT
TRBV4-1	-	TRBJ1-2	few	CASSPQTRAPGGYTF	TGCGCCAGCAGCCCTCAGACCAGGGCGCCGGGTGGCTACACCTTC
TRBV9	-	TRBJ2-7	few	CASSVRASSYEQYF	TGTGCCAGCAGCGTACGGGCAAGCTCCTACGAGCAGTACTTC
TRBV7-2	-	TRBJ2-3	-	CASSLGSLGGTDTQYF	TGTGCCAGCAGCTTAGGGTCCCTCGGGGGCACAGATACGCAGTATTTT
TRBV5-6	TRBD2	TRBJ2-1	-	CASSAPGLAFHNEQFF	TGTGCCAGCAGCGCTCCGGGACTAGCGTTCCACAATGAGCAGTTCTTC
TRBV10-3	-	TRBJ2-7	few	CAIKGRSSYEQYF	TGTGCCATCAAGGGACGGAGCTCCTACGAGCAGTACTTC
TRBV4-2	-	TRBJ2-6	-	CASSRDVTSGANVLTF	TGTGCCAGCAGCCGAGATGTAACTTCTGGGGCCAACGTCCTGACTTTC
TRBV30	-	TRBJ1-2	-	CALTVRMGYTF	TGTGCTTTGACTGTCCGGATGGGCTACACCTTC
TRBV29-1	-	TRBJ2-1	few	CSVKDLRGINEQFF	TGCAGCGTGAAAGATCTCCGGGGAATCAATGAGCAGTTCTTC
TRBV15	TRBD2	TRBJ2-3	few	CATSRVRGGPMPTDTQYF	TGTGCCACCAGCAGAGTCCGGGGAGGGCCTATGCCAACAGATACGCAGTATTTT
TRBV29-1	TRBD1	TRBJ1-1	-	CSASMTGWTEAFF	TGCAGCGCCTCTATGACAGGGTGGACTGAAGCTTTCTTT
TRBV7-2	-	TRBJ1-4	-	CASSPLGVGREKLFF	TGTGCCAGCAGCCCCCTCGGGGTCGGGCGGGAAAAACTGTTTTTT
TRBV9	TRBD2	TRBJ2-1	few	CASSRNRRTGLAGRRSYNEQFF	TGTGCCAGCAGCCGAAATCGAAGAACGGGACTAGCGGGCCGCCGCTCCTACAATGAGCAGTTCTTC
TRBV5-4	-	TRBJ2-1	-	CASSFPAPGYNEQFF	TGTGCCAGCAGCTTCCCGGCTCCAGGGTACAATGAGCAGTTCTTC
TRBV30	-	TRBJ2-7	-	CAWSVSGASYEQYF	TGTGCCTGGAGTGTCTCAGGGGCCTCCTACGAGCAGTACTTC
TRBV29-1	-	TRBJ1-1	-	CSVYGLMGNTEAFF	TGCAGCGTTTATGGGCTGATGGGGAACACTGAAGCTTTCTTT
TRBV5-1	TRBD1	TRBJ1-1	-	CASSGQGAGTEAFF	TGCGCCAGCAGCGGACAGGGGGCAGGCACTGAAGCTTTCTTT
TRBV18	TRBD1	TRBJ1-1	-	CASSRQGTGGFNGEAFF	TGTGCCAGCTCTCGACAGGGGACAGGGGGATTCAACGGTGAAGCTTTCTTT
TRBV7-2	-	TRBJ2-7	-	CASSSQTGSYEQYF	TGTGCCAGCAGCTCGCAGACGGGTTCCTACGAGCAGTACTTC
TRBV30	-	TRBJ2-2	-	CAWSVLSPNTGELFF	TGTGCCTGGAGTGTACTATCACCGAACACCGGGGAGCTGTTTTTT
TRBV2	-	TRBJ2-7	-	CASSEQGEVYEQYF	TGTGCCAGCAGTGAACAGGGGGAGGTATACGAGCAGTACTTC
TRBV27	-	TRBJ2-7	-	CASSLLYSEYEQYF	TGTGCCAGCAGTTTATTGTATTCGGAGTACGAGCAGTACTTC
TRBV27	-	TRBJ1-5	-	CASSFYNQPQHF	TGTGCCAGCAGTTTTTACAATCAGCCCCAGCATTTT
TRBV30	TRBD1	TRBJ1-1	-	CAWSVAGQMNTEAFF	TGTGCCTGGAGTGTAGCGGGACAGATGAACACTGAAGCTTTCTTT
TRBV4-1	-	TRBJ2-7	once	CASSQQQGSYEQYF	TGCGCCAGCAGCCAGCAACAGGGCTCCTACGAGCAGTACTTC
TRBV29-1	-	TRBJ2-7	-	CSVGLRVRTYEQYF	TGCAGCGTTGGTCTGCGGGTCCGTACCTACGAGCAGTACTTC
TRBV6-5	-	TRBJ1-6	-	CASSRERDSPLHF	TGTGCCAGCAGCCGAGAACGGGATTCACCCCTCCACTTT
TRBV29-1	-	TRBJ1-2	few	CSVATGSYGYTF	TGCAGCGTAGCTACAGGGAGCTATGGCTACACCTTC
TRBV7-9	-	TRBJ2-3	-	CASGLGLGGDTQYF	TGTGCCAGCGGCTTAGGATTAGGCGGAGATACGCAGTATTTT
TRBV27	TRBD2	TRBJ2-7	-	CASSPPLTSGKIGEQYF	TGTGCCAGCAGTCCTCCCTTGACTAGCGGGAAGATTGGCGAGCAGTACTTC
TRBV29-1	-	TRBJ1-2	-	CSAQGKGDQNTF	TGCAGCGCCCAGGGGAAGGGCGACCAAAACACCTTC
TRBV15	-	TRBJ2-4	-	CATSRDRLLDGLAKNIQYF	TGTGCCACCAGCAGAGATAGGCTTTTAGACGGGCTGGCCAAAAACATTCAGTACTTC
TRBV29-1	TRBD2	TRBJ2-5	-	CSAPLAGGRRETQYF	TGCAGCGCCCCACTAGCGGGAGGAAGGCGGGAGACCCAGTACTTC
TRBV30	-	TRBJ1-4	-	CAWSGGPGEKLFF	TGTGCCTGGAGTGGGGGGCCGGGTGAAAAACTGTTTTTT
TRBV30	TRBD2	TRBJ2-5	-	CAWSVSTGGGTQYF	TGTGCCTGGAGTGTTAGTACGGGAGGCGGGACCCAGTACTTC
TRBV29-1	TRBD2	TRBJ2-7	-	CSVDLAGGYEQYF	TGCAGCGTTGACCTAGCGGGGGGGTACGAGCAGTACTTC
TRBV15	TRBD1	TRBJ2-5	few	CATSTGQGGQETQYF	TGTGCCACCAGCACCGGACAGGGAGGACAAGAGACCCAGTACTTC
TRBV29-1	-	TRBJ1-2	-	CSVEQRSGYTF	TGCAGCGTTGAACAGAGAAGTGGCTACACCTTC
TRBV7-7	TRBD1	TRBJ2-2	-	CASSSLQGPGELFF	TGTGCTAGCAGCTCGTTACAGGGGCCCGGGGAGCTGTTTTTT
TRBV5-6	-	TRBJ2-7	-	CASSPSERDEQYF	TGTGCCAGCAGCCCTAGCGAACGGGACGAGCAGTACTTC
TRBV29-1	TRBD2	TRBJ2-5	few	CSVLTAGQETQYF	TGCAGCGTCTTAACAGCGGGACAAGAGACCCAGTACTTC
TRBV6-4	TRBD1	TRBJ2-1	-	CASSDGTGGENEQFF	TGTGCCAGCAGTGACGGGACAGGGGGCGAGAATGAGCAGTTCTTC